This entry lists 6 T cell receptor beta chains sequenced from one sample in a study of graft-versus-host responses after intestinal transplantation. Repertoires were generated with immunoSEQ multiplex PCR, while TCRdb's copy carries only in-frame clones and drops some. The table records 15,000 or so clones, approximately 93% of them present only once. Source: PBMCs, taken roughly 1,000 days after intestinal transplantation. The receptors originated from a human patient who received an intestinal transplant, so some T cells may come from the graft donor.

The CDR3 sequence: CSVGTGRYTDTQYF. CDR3 coding DNA: TGCAGCGTTGGGACGGGGCGGTACACAGATACGCAGTATTTT. The chain recombines TRBV29-1 with TRBJ2-3, with D possibly being TRBD1 or TRBD2 (5 bases each). Trimming stripped 4 bases from V and 2 bases from J, with 13 bases between. Per germline, CDR1 SQVTM and CDR2 ANQGSEA. The CDR3 is 14 residues long.

The J gene is TRBJ2-7, the V gene TRBV27, with a possible D match to TRBD2 (5 bases). Trimming removed 10 bases from V and 5 bases from J, with 12 bases in between. The germline V gene has CDR1 MNHEY and CDR2 SMNVEV (reference sequence). The CDR3 is 11 residues long. CDR3 DNA sequence: TGTGCCATCCGACGGGGAAACGAGCAGTACTTC. Its translation: CAIRRGNEQYF.

This clone was counted between two and nine times. The chain couples TRBV5-5 to TRBJ1-6; D possibly corresponds to TRBD1 (6 bases). Germline CDR1 SGHKS, CDR2 YYEKEE (reference sequence). Trimming pared 10 bases from V and 8 bases from J, leaving 22 bases between. This CDR3 spans 15 amino acids. The CDR3 DNA follows: TGTGCCGGAGGGACAACCCCTTCCTCCTATTCACCCCTCCACTTT. As protein: CAGGTTPSSYSPLHF.

The chain links TRBV7-8 to TRBJ2-6; D remains unclear. CDR3 length: 15 amino acids. From germline, CDR1 is SGHVS and CDR2 FQNEAQ. V lost 3 bases to trimming and J lost 2 bases, with 8 bases between them. CDR3 protein: CASSFSLPGANVLTF. The CDR3 coding sequence is TGTGCCAGCAGCTTCAGCCTCCCTGGGGCCAACGTCCTGACTTTC.

V gene TRBV5-1 combines with J gene TRBJ2-6, with 9 bases fitting TRBD1. CDR3 size: 18 residues. V gave up 4 bases and J gave up 4 bases; unmatched junction bases: 12. The germline V gene has CDR1 SGHRS and CDR2 YFSETQ. The CDR3: CASSATGTGSSGANVLTF. The DNA of the CDR3 is TGCGCCAGCAGCGCTACCGGGACAGGGTCATCCGGGGCCAACGTCCTGACTTTC. The whole variable domain, filled in from reference TRBV5-1 and TRBJ2-6, reads KAGVTQTPRYLIKTRGQQVTLSCSPISGHRSVSWYQQTPGQGLQFLFEYFSETQRNKGNFPGRFSGRQFSNSRSEMNVSTLELGDSALYLCASSATGTGSSGANVLTFGAGSRLTVL.

The count of this clone is one. The V gene is TRBV6-5, the J gene TRBJ2-7, with D unclear. Trimming shortened V by 0 bases and J by 5 bases, and 14 bases separated the two germline ends. This CDR3 is built from 15 residues. The germline CDR1 and CDR2 sequences are MNHEY and SVGAGI. For the CDR3, the DNA is TGTGCCAGCAGTTACTCTGGAAGGTTCAAAGACGAGCAGTACTTC. Encoded protein: CASSYSGRFKDEQYF.